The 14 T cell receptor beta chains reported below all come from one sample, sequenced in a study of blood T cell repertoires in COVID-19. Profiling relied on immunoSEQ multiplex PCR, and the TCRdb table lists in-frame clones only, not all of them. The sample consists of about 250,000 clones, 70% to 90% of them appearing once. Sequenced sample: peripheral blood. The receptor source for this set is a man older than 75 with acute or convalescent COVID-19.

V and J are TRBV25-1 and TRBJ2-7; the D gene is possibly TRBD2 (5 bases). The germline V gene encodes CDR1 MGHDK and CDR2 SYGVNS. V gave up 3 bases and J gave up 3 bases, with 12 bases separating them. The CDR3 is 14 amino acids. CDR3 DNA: TGTGCCAGCAGTGACCGGGATCGGGGCTACGAGCAGTACTTC. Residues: CASSDRDRGYEQYF.

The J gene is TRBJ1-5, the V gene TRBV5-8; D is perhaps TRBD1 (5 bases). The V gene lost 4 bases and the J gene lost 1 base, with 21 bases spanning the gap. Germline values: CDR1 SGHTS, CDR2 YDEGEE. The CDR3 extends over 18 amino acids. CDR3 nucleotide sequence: TGTGCCAGCAGCCGAGTCCTAGCCTGGGGGGAAAGCAATCAGCCCCAGCATTTT. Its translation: CASSRVLAWGESNQPQHF.

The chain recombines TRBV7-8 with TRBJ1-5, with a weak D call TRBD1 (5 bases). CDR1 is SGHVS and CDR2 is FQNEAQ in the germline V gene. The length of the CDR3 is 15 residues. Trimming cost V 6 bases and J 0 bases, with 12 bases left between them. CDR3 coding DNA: TGTGCCAGCAGTGCCAACGGGGGTAGCAATCAGCCCCAGCATTTT. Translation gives CASSANGGSNQPQHF. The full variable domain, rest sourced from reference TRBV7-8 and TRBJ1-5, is GAGVSQSPRYKVAKRGQDVALRCDPISGHVSLFWYQQALGQGPEFLTYFQNEAQLDKSGLPSDRFFAERPEGSVSTLKIQRTQQEDSAVYLCASSANGGSNQPQHFGDGTRLSIL.

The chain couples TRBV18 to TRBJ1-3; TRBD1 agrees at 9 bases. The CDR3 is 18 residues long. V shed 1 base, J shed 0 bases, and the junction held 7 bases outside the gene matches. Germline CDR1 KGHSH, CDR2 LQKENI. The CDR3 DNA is TGTGCCAGCTCACCACTCTCCGCGACAGGGGGCTCTGGAAACACCATATATTTT. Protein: CASSPLSATGGSGNTIYF.

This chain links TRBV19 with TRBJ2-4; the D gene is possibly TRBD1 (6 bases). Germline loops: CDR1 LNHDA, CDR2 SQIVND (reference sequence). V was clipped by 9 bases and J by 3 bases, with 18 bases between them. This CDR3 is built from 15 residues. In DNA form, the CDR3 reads TGTGCCAGCCACCCAGGGGTTTCGGACAAAAACATTCAGTACTTC. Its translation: CASHPGVSDKNIQYF. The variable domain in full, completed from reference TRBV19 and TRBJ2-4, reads DGGITQSPKYLFRKEGQNVTLSCEQNLNHDAMYWYRQDPGQGLRLIYYSQIVNDFQKGDIAEGYSVSREKKESFPLTVTSAQKNPTAFYLCASHPGVSDKNIQYFGAGTRLSVL.

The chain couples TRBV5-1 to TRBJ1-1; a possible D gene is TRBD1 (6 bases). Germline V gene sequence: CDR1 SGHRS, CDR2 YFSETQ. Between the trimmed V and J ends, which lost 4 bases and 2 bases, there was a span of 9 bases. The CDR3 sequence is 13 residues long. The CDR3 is CASSKGVNTEAFF. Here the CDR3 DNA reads TGCGCCAGCAGCAAGGGGGTTAACACTGAAGCTTTCTTT.

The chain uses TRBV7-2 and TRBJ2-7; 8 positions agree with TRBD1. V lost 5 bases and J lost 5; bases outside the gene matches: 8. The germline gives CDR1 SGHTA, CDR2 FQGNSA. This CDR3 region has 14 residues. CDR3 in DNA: TGTGCCAGCAGCAAACGACAGGGGTTCCACGAGCAGTACTTC. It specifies CASSKRQGFHEQYF.

CDR3 DNA: TGTGCCAGCAGCTTCCGACTAGCGGGGCCGGATACGCAGTATTTT. Amino acids: CASSFRLAGPDTQYF. The chain uses TRBV7-8 and TRBJ2-3; 11 bases align to TRBD2. This CDR3 contains 15 residues. The trim removed 3 bases at V and 6 bases at J, leaving 5 bases unmatched. The germline V gene encodes CDR1 SGHVS and CDR2 FQNEAQ.

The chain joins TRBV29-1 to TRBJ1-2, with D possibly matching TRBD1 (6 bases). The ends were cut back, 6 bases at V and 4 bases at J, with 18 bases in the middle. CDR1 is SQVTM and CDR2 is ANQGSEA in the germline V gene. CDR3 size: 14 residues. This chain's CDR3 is CSVERGGVGYGYTF. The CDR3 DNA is TGCAGCGTGGAAAGGGGGGGCGTAGGCTATGGCTACACCTTC. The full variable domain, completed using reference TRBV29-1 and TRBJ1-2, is SAVISQKPSRDICQRGTSLTIQCQVDSQVTMMFWYRQQPGQSLTLIATANQGSEATYESGFVIDKFPISRPNLTFSTLTVSNMSPEDSSIYLCSVERGGVGYGYTFGSGTRLTVV.

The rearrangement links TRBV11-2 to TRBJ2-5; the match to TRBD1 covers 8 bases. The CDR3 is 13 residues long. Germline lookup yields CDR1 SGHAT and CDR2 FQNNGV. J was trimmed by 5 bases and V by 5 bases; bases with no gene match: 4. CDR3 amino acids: CASSKRDRETQYF. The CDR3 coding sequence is TGTGCCAGCAGCAAAAGGGACAGGGAGACCCAGTACTTC.

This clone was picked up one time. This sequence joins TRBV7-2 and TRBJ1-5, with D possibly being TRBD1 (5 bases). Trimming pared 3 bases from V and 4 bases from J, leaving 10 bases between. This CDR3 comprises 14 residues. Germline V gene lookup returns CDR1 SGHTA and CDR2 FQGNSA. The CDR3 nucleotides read TGTGCCAGCAGCTTTGCCGGGGGAAATCAGCCCCAGCATTTT. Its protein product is CASSFAGGNQPQHF. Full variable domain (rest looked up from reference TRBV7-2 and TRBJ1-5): GAGVSQSPSNKVTEKGKDVELRCDPISGHTALYWYRQSLGQGLEFLIYFQGNSAPDKSGLPSDRFSAERTGGSVSTLTIQRTQQEDSAVYLCASSFAGGNQPQHFGDGTRLSIL.

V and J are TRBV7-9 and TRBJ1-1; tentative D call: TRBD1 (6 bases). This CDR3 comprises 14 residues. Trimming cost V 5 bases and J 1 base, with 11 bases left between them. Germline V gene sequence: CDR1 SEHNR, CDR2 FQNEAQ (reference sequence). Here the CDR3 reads CASSPGDWNTEAFF. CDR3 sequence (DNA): TGTGCCAGCAGCCCAGGGGATTGGAACACTGAAGCTTTCTTT.

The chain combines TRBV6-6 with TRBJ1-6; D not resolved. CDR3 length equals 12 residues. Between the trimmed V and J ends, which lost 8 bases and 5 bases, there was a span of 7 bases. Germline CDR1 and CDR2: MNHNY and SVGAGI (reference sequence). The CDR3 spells CASSLNNSPLHF. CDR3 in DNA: TGTGCCAGCTCACTTAATAATTCACCCCTCCACTTT.

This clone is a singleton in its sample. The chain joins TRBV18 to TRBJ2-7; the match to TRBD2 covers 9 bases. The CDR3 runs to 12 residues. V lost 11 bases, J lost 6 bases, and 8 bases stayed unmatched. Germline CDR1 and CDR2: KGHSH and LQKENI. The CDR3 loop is CASRREGLEQYF. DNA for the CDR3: TGTGCCTCCCGGCGGGAGGGCCTCGAGCAGTACTTC.